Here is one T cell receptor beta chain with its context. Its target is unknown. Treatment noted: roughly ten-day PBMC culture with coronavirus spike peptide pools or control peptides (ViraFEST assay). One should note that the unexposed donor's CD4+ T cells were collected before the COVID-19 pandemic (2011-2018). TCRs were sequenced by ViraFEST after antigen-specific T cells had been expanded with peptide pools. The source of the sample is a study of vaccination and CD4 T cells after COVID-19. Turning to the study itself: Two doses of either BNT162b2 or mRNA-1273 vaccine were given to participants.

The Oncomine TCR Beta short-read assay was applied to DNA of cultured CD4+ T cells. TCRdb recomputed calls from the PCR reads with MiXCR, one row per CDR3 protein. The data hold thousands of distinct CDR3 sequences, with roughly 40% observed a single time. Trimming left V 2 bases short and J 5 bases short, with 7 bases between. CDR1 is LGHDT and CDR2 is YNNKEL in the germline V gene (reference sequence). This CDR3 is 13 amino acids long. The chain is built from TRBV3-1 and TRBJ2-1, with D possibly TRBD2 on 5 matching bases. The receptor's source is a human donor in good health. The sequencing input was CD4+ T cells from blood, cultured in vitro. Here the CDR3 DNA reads TGTGCCAGCAGCCAAACCGGGGACAATGAGCAGTTCTTC. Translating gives CASSQTGDNEQFF.